Presented here are 2 T cell receptor beta chains from one specimen sequenced in a study of blood T cell repertoires in COVID-19. The data were produced by immunoSEQ multiplex PCR, yet TCRdb's version contains in-frame clones alone and is incomplete. The repertoire consists of some 30,000 clones, with roughly 85% occurring once and the leading ten covering roughly a sixth. Sequenced sample: peripheral blood. Receptors were obtained from a woman aged 55-69 years with active COVID-19.

The CDR3 here is CASSPGPGQGNEKLFF. For the CDR3, the DNA is TGTGCCAGCAGCCCGGGGCCCGGACAGGGCAATGAAAAACTGTTTTTT. This chain links TRBV7-3 with TRBJ1-4; the match to TRBD1 covers 8 bases. The CDR3 is made up of 16 amino acids. Losses at the gene ends were 5 bases for V and 5 bases for J; bases not matched to a gene: 10. CDR1 is SGHTA, CDR2 FQGTGA, per germline.

This clone was recorded a few times. V usage is TRBV5-6 and J usage is TRBJ2-7, with no clear D. Trimming stripped 4 bases from V and 3 bases from J, with 5 bases between. The CDR3 consists of 11 residues. Germline V gene sequence: CDR1 SGHDT, CDR2 YYEEEE. CDR3 coding DNA: TGTGCCAGCAGCAGAGGCTACGAGCAGTACTTC. Translated: CASSRGYEQYF.